Listed here is a single T cell receptor beta chain. This sample is drawn from a study of T cells in Graves' hyperthyroidism and ophthalmopathy. The V gene lost 1 base and the J gene lost 7 bases, with 17 bases spanning the gap. The CDR3 has 16 residues. In germline, CDR1 is MNHNS, CDR2 SASEGT. RNA transcripts gave rise to amplified TCR beta CDR3 regions. The HTBI primer set served for first-round RT-PCR of the TCR CDR3. TCRdb itself ran the multiplex PCR reads through MiXCR, one entry per CDR3 protein. The sample lists about 480,000 distinct CDR3 sequences; approximately 15% were seen once. This receptor was identified in a young woman with Graves' hyperthyroidism. V and J are TRBV6-1 and TRBJ1-3; no reliable D call. Sequenced material: blood. The chain's CDR3 is CASSEDRSAGGNTIYF. DNA for the CDR3: TGTGCCAGCAGTGAAGATCGGTCGGCGGGCGGGAACACCATATATTTT.